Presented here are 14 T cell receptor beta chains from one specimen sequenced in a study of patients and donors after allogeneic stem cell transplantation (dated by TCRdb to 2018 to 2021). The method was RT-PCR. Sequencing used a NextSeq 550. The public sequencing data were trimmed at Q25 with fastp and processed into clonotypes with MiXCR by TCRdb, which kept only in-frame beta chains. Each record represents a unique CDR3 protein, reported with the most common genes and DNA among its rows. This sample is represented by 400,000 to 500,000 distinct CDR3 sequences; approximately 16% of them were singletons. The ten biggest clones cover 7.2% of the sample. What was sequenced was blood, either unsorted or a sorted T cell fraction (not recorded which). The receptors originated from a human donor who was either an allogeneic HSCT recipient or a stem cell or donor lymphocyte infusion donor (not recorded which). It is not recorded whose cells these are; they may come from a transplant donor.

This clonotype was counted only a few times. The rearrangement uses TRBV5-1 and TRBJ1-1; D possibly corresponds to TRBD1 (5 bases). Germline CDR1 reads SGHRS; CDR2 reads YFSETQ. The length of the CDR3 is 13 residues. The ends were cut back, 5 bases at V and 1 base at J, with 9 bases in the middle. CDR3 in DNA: TGCGCCAGCAGGGACATTAAGAACACTGAAGCTTTCTTT. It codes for CASRDIKNTEAFF.

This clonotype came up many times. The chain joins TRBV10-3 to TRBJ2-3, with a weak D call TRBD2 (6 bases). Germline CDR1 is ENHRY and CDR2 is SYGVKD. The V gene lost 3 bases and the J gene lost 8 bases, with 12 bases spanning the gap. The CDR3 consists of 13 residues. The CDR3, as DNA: TGTGCCATCAGTGACGCGGGGATTTTTACGCAGTATTTT. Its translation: CAISDAGIFTQYF.

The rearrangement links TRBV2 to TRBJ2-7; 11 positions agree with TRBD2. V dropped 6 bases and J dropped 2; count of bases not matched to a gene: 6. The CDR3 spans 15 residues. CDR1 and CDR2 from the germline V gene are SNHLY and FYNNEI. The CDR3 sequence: CASRPMTSGTYEQYF. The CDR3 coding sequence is TGTGCCAGCAGACCAATGACTAGCGGGACCTACGAGCAGTACTTC.

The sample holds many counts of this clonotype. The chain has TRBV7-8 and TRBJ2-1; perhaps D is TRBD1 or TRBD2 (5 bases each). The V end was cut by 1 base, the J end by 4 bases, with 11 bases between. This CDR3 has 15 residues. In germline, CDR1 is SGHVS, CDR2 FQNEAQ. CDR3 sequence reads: CASSLGDPDYNEQFF. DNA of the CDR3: TGTGCCAGCAGCTTAGGGGACCCTGATTACAATGAGCAGTTCTTC.

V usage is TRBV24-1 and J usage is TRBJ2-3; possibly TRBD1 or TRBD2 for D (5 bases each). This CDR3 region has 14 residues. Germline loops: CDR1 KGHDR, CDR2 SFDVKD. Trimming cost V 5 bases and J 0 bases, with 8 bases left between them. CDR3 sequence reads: CATSGDGSTDTQYF. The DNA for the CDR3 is TGTGCCACCAGTGGGGACGGTAGCACAGATACGCAGTATTTT.

CDR3 bases: TGTGCCAGCAGCCGGCTACAGGGGAACACTGAAGCTTTCTTT. It encodes CASSRLQGNTEAFF. The J gene is TRBJ1-1, the V gene TRBV3-1; weak D call: TRBD1 (6 bases). Germline CDR1 LGHDT, CDR2 YNNKEL (reference sequence). Trimming stripped 4 bases from V and 1 base from J, with 10 bases between. This CDR3 has 14 amino acids.

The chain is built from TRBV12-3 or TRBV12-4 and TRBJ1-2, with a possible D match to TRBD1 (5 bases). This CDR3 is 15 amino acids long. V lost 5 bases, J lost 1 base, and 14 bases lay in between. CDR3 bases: TGTGCCAGCAGTGGACACCCCCCGGATAACTATGGCTACACCTTC. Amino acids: CASSGHPPDNYGYTF.

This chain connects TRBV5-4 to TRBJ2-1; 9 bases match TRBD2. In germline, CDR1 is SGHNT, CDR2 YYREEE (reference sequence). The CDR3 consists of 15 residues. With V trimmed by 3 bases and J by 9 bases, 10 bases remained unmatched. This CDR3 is CASSSLAGSQGEQFF. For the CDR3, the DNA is TGTGCCAGCAGCTCGCTAGCGGGGTCCCAGGGTGAGCAGTTCTTC.

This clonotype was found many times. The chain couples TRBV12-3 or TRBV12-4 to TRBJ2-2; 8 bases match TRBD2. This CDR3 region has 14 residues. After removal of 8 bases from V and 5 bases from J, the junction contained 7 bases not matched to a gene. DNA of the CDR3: TGTGCCAGCCGGGGGGGCCGAGGGACCGGGGAGCTGTTTTTT. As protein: CASRGGRGTGELFF.

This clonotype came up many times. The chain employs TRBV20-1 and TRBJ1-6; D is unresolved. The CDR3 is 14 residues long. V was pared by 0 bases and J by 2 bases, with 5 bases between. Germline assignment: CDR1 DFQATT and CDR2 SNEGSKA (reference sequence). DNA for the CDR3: TGCAGTGCTAGAGAATGGACCTATAATTCACCCCTCCACTTT. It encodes CSAREWTYNSPLHF.

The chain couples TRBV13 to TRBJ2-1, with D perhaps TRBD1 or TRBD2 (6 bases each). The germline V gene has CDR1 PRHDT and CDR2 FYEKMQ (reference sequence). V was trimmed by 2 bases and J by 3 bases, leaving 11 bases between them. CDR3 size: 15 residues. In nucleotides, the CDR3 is TGTGCCAGCAGCTTACGGGGGCTCGGCTACAATGAGCAGTTCTTC. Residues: CASSLRGLGYNEQFF.

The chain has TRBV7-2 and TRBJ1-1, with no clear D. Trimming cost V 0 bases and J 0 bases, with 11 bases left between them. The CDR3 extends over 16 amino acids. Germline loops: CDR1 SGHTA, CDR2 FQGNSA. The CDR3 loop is CASSLAPPTVNTEAFF. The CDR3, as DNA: TGTGCCAGCAGCTTAGCCCCCCCGACGGTGAACACTGAAGCTTTCTTT.

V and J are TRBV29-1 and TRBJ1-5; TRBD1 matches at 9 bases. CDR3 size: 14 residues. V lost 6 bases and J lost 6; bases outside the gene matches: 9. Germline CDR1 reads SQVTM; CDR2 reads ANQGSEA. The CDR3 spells CSVTVGQGTQPQHF. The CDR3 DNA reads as TGCAGCGTGACCGTCGGACAGGGGACTCAGCCCCAGCATTTT.

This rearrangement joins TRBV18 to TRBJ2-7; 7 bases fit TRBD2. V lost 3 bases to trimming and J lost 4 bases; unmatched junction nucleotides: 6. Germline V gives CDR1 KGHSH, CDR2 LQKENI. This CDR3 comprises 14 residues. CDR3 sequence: CASSPESGNYEQYF. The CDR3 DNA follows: TGTGCCAGCTCACCGGAAAGCGGGAATTACGAGCAGTACTTC.